A single count supports the clone carrying this TCR beta chain. The data stem from a study of shared clonotypes between healthy human individuals. The table came from immunoSEQ multiplex PCR; TCRdb's copy has only in-frame clones and leaves some out. The sample records 450,000 to 500,000 clones, roughly 85% being singletons. Trimming removed 3 bases from V and 3 bases from J, with 9 bases in between. Per the germline V gene, CDR1 is MNHEY and CDR2 is SMNVEV (reference sequence). CDR3 size: 13 residues. The gene calls are TRBV27 and TRBJ2-7; no clear D gene. The receptor was derived from a woman aged 40 to 55 in good health. Some clones in this sample may be carry-over from other donors' samples. The sequenced sample was PBMCs. In DNA, the CDR3 is TGTGCCAGCAGTTTTGGGATGAACTACGAGCAGTACTTC. It encodes CASSFGMNYEQYF.